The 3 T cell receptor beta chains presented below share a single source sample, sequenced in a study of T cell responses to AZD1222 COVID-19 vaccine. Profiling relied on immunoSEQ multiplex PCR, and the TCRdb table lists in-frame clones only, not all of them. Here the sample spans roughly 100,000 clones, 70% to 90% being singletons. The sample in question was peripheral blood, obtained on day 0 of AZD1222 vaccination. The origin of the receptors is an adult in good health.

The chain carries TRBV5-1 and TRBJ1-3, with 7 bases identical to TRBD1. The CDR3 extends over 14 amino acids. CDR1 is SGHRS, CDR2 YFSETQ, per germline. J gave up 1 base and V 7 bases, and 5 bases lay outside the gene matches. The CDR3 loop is CASGQGGSGNTIYF. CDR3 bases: TGCGCCAGCGGCCAGGGGGGGTCTGGAAACACCATATATTTT.

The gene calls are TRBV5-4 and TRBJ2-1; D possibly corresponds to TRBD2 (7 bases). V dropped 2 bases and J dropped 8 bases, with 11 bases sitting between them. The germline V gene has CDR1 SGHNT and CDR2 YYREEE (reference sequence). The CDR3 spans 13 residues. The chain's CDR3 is CASSFRGADEQFF. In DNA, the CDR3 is TGTGCCAGCAGCTTCCGGGGGGCGGATGAGCAGTTCTTC.

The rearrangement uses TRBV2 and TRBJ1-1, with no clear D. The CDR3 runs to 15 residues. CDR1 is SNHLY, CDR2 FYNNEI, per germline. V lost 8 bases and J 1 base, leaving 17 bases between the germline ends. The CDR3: CASHGRVTPNTEAFF. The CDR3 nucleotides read TGTGCCAGCCACGGTCGAGTGACGCCGAACACTGAAGCTTTCTTT.